Presented here are 16 T cell receptor beta chains from one specimen sequenced in a study of blood T cell repertoires in COVID-19. Profiling relied on immunoSEQ multiplex PCR, and the TCRdb table lists in-frame clones only, not all of them. The sample includes over 110,000 clones, approximately 88% seen only once; the top ten take 25% to 30%. The specimen sequenced was peripheral blood. The receptors originated from a human donor in a cohort sampled during active COVID-19.

The chain is built from TRBV18 and TRBJ2-2, with a weak D call TRBD1 (5 bases). Trimming took off 3 bases at V and 3 bases at J, with 11 bases between the two ends. The CDR3 covers 15 residues. CDR1 is KGHSH and CDR2 is LQKENI in the germline V gene. The chain's CDR3 is CASSPRQIDTGELFF. In DNA, the CDR3 is TGTGCCAGCTCACCGCGACAGATAGACACCGGGGAGCTGTTTTTT.

The chain is built from TRBV18 and TRBJ1-1; 8 nucleotides align to TRBD1. With V trimmed by 6 bases and J by 5 bases, 14 bases remained unmatched. Germline CDR1 is KGHSH and CDR2 is LQKENI. CDR3 length equals 16 residues. CDR3 DNA sequence: TGTGCCAGCTCCCCAATCGCAGGGGGCCTCCAAACTGAAGCTTTCTTT. Protein: CASSPIAGGLQTEAFF. Combining the CDR3 with reference TRBV18 and TRBJ1-1 gives the whole variable domain NAGVMQNPRHLVRRRGQEARLRCSPMKGHSHVYWYRQLPEEGLKFMVYLQKENIIDESGMPKERFSAEFPKEGPSILRIQQVVRGDSAAYFCASSPIAGGLQTEAFFGQGTRLTVV.

The rearrangement uses TRBV6-6 and TRBJ1-1; possibly TRBD1 for D (6 bases). CDR1 MNHNY and CDR2 SVGAGI come from the germline V gene (reference sequence). The CDR3 loop spans 13 amino acids. The V gene lost 2 bases and the J gene lost 7 bases, with 11 bases spanning the gap. The CDR3, as DNA: TGTGCCAGCAGTTACCGGGACACCCGTGAAGCTTTCTTT. It codes for CASSYRDTREAFF.

On this clone itself: The DNA is omitted, as the CDR3 cannot be located on it reliably, and the CDR3 follows TCRdb's listing. The rearrangement uses TRBV11-1 and TRBJ1-2; the table's D call of TRBD1 was not tested on the DNA. CDR1 SGHAT and CDR2 FQDESV come from the germline V gene (reference sequence). The CDR3 has 14 residues if both end residues are counted. The CDR3 spells CASSWGQGAGPGTF.

V gene TRBV7-9 combines with J gene TRBJ2-4, with D possibly TRBD2 on 6 matching bases. This CDR3 region has 17 residues. V dropped 5 bases and J dropped 0 bases, with 17 bases sitting between them. CDR1 SEHNR and CDR2 FQNEAQ come from the germline V gene (reference sequence). CDR3 region: CASSTVGGVSAKNIQYF. The CDR3 DNA reads TGTGCCAGCAGCACGGTAGGCGGGGTGTCAGCCAAAAACATTCAGTACTTC.

CDR3 in DNA: TGTGCCAGCAGCCAAGATGTGGCAGGGAGGTATGGCTACACCTTC. Its translation: CASSQDVAGRYGYTF. The rearrangement uses TRBV3-1 (or the pseudogene TRBV3-2) and TRBJ1-2; a weak D match, TRBD1 (5 bases). The length of the CDR3 is 15 residues. Germline V gene data show CDR1 as LGHDT and CDR2 as YNNKEL (reference sequence). The V and J ends lost 0 bases and 5 bases respectively, with 13 bases between them.

This clone was found once. The V and J genes are TRBV27 and TRBJ1-2, with 8 bases lining up with TRBD1. This CDR3 has 17 amino acids. Germline trimming cut 3 bases from V and 3 bases from J; bases unmatched to any gene: 12. CDR1 and CDR2 (germline): MNHEY, SMNVEV (reference sequence). The CDR3: CASSFRAGGDHDYGYTF. The CDR3 DNA follows: TGTGCCAGCAGTTTTAGGGCAGGGGGCGACCATGACTATGGCTACACCTTC.

The rearrangement joins TRBV15 to TRBJ2-5; 10 nucleotides line up with TRBD2. With V trimmed by 0 bases and J by 3 bases, 7 bases remained unmatched. Germline lookup yields CDR1 LNHNV and CDR2 YYDKDF (reference sequence). This CDR3 comprises 17 residues. In DNA, the CDR3 is TGTGCCACCAGCAGAGAATCTGGGCTAGCGGGGGAAGAGACCCAGTACTTC. Translated, it gives CATSRESGLAGEETQYF.

This clone was seen a handful of times. V is TRBV18 and J is TRBJ1-5; D is perhaps TRBD1 (5 bases). Germline CDR1 and CDR2: KGHSH and LQKENI. V was clipped by 0 bases and J by 0 bases, with 9 bases between them. CDR3 length equals 16 residues. CDR3 loop: CASSPPGLPSNQPQHF. For the CDR3, the DNA is TGTGCCAGCTCACCACCGGGACTTCCTAGCAATCAGCCCCAGCATTTT.

This clone has a handful of counts. CDR3 in DNA: TGTGCCAGCAGTTGGACAGGGCGTAATGAAAAACTGTTTTTT. Encoded protein: CASSWTGRNEKLFF. This chain joins TRBV6-5 and TRBJ1-4; 8 bases match TRBD1. Germline trimming cut 4 bases from V and 4 bases from J; bases unmatched to any gene: 2. The germline gives CDR1 MNHEY, CDR2 SVGAGI. This CDR3 is 14 amino acids long.

The V gene is TRBV19, the J gene TRBJ2-5; 13 bases map to TRBD2. Germline V gene sequence: CDR1 LNHDA, CDR2 SQIVND (reference sequence). CDR3 length: 18 amino acids. The V segment lost 5 bases and the J segment 1 base; nucleotides outside the gene matches: 10. Here the CDR3 reads CASSLRTSGGFFQETQYF. The CDR3 nucleotides are TGTGCCAGTAGTCTTCGGACTAGCGGGGGATTTTTCCAAGAGACCCAGTACTTC.

This clone came up a few times. The rearrangement joins TRBV9 to TRBJ2-2; maybe TRBD1 (6 bases). The germline gives CDR1 SGDLS, CDR2 YYNGEE. The CDR3 extends over 14 amino acids. V lost 2 bases, J lost 3 bases, and 8 bases lay in between. CDR3 in DNA: TGTGCCAGCAGCGTCCGACAGGACACCGGGGAGCTGTTTTTT. Amino acids: CASSVRQDTGELFF.

The V and J genes are TRBV5-1 and TRBJ1-6; 8 bases agree with TRBD1. Germline loops: CDR1 SGHRS, CDR2 YFSETQ. J lost 5 bases, V lost 5 bases, and 9 bases had no gene match. CDR3 length: 16 residues. Written as DNA, the CDR3 is TGCGCCAGCAGTCGACAGGGGTCGTCAGATAATTCACCCCTCCACTTT. Protein: CASSRQGSSDNSPLHF.

The chain links TRBV6-5 to TRBJ2-5, with 9 bases fitting TRBD2. There are 15 residues in the CDR3. CDR1 is MNHEY, CDR2 SVGAGI, per germline. The trim removed 0 bases at V and 5 bases at J, leaving 4 bases unmatched. CDR3 sequence (DNA): TGTGCCAGCAGTTACTCGACCGCGGGGGGGGAGACCCAGTACTTC. Protein sequence: CASSYSTAGGETQYF.

V and J are TRBV3-1 (or the pseudogene TRBV3-2) and TRBJ2-5; D is ambiguous. There are 11 residues in the CDR3. The V end was cut by 4 bases, the J end by 5 bases, with 5 bases between. Germline V lookup: CDR1 LGHDT, CDR2 YNNKEL (reference sequence). Written as DNA, the CDR3 is TGTGCCAGCAGCCGAGCGGAGACCCAGTACTTC. This sequence encodes CASSRAETQYF.

The chain couples TRBV12-5 to TRBJ2-3; 8 bases align to TRBD1. The germline V gene encodes CDR1 LGHNT and CDR2 FRNRAP. V was pared by 5 bases and J by 0 bases, with 4 bases of the junction left unmatched. This CDR3 is 15 amino acids long. The CDR3 DNA is TGTGCTAGTGGTCCCGGACAGGGAAGCACAGATACGCAGTATTTT. Encoded protein: CASGPGQGSTDTQYF.